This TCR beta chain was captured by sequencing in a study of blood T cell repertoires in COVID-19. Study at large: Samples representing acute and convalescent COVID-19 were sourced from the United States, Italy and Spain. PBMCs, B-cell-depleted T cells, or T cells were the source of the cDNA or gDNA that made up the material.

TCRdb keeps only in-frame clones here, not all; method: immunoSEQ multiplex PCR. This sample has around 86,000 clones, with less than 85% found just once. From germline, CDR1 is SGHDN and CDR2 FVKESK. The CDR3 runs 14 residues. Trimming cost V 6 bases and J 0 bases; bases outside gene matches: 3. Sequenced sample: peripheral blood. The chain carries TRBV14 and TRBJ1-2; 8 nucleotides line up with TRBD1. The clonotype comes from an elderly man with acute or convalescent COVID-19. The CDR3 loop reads CASRRTGTNYGYTF. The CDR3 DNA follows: TGTGCCAGCAGGAGGACAGGGACTAACTATGGCTACACCTTC. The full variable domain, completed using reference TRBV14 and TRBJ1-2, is EAGVTQFPSHSVIEKGQTVTLRCDPISGHDNLYWYRRVMGKEIKFLLHFVKESKQDESGMPNNRFLAERTGGTYSTLKVQPAELEDSGVYFCASRRTGTNYGYTFGSGTRLTVV.